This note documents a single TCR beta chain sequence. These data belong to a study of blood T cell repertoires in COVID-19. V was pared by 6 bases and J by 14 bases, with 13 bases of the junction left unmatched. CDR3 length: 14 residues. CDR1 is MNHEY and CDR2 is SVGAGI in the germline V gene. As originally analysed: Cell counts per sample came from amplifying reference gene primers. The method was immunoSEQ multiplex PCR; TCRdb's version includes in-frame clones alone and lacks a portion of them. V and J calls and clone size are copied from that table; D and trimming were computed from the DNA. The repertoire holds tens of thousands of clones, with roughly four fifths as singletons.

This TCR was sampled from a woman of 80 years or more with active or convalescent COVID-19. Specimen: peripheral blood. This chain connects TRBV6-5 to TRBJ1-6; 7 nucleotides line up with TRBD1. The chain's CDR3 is CASSPRTGTGSLHF. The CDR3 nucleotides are TGTGCCAGCAGCCCCCGGACAGGTACCGGATCCCTCCACTTT.